One and the same sample provided the 14 T cell receptor beta chains below, sequenced in a study of regulatory T cells in long-lasting Graves disease. Construction of TCR beta libraries relied on iRepertoire HTBI primers and on Arm-PCR targeting CDR3 regions. TCRdb called the multiplex PCR reads again in MiXCR, with one record for every CDR3 protein. The top ten clones hold 20% to 30% of a sample with about 530,000 distinct CDR3 sequences, 15% to 20% of them seen once. Time point: newly diagnosed GD, antithyroid drugs for less than 3 months. RNA isolated from PBMCs was used to make the TCR library. This same sample was also taken into another study, of T cells in Graves' hyperthyroidism and ophthalmopathy.

Sequenced material: peripheral blood mononuclear cells (PBMCs), taken at new diagnosis, from a patient treated with antithyroid drugs. These receptors originate from a middle-aged woman with Graves disease.

This clonotype has ten or more counts. V is TRBV11-2 and J is TRBJ1-2; D is uncertain. V was clipped by 1 base and J by 0 bases, with 9 bases between them. Germline CDR1 reads SGHAT; CDR2 reads FQNNGV. This CDR3 contains 15 residues. The CDR3 DNA sequence: TGTGCCAGCAGCTTAGGAACAGCTACTAACTATGGCTACACCTTC. Translation: CASSLGTATNYGYTF.

This clonotype was picked up many times. The J gene is TRBJ1-3, the V gene TRBV29-1, with D uncertain. The CDR3 totals 11 residues. V was clipped by 6 bases and J by 1 base, with 4 bases between them. CDR1 is SQVTM, CDR2 ANQGSEA, per germline. The CDR3 DNA reads as TGCAGCGTGCGGTCTGGAAACACCATATATTTT. Translation: CSVRSGNTIYF.

This clonotype was counted ten times or more. The chain couples TRBV7-3 to TRBJ1-1, with D possibly being TRBD1 (5 bases). The CDR3 has 15 amino acids. V lost 5 bases and J 1 base, leaving 14 bases between the germline ends. CDR1 is SGHTA, CDR2 FQGTGA, per germline. The CDR3 coding sequence is TGTGCCAGCAGCCCCTCGGGGGGTAAGAACACTGAAGCTTTCTTT. Protein product: CASSPSGGKNTEAFF.

V gene TRBV28 combines with J gene TRBJ1-3; TRBD1 agrees at 9 bases. The CDR3 runs to 15 residues. The germline V gene has CDR1 MDHEN and CDR2 SYDVKM. The trim removed 4 bases at V and 2 bases at J, leaving 3 bases unmatched. CDR3 DNA sequence: TGTGCCAGCAGTTCGCGGACAGGGGCTGGAAACACCATATATTTT. This sequence encodes CASSSRTGAGNTIYF.

The chain couples TRBV29-1 to TRBJ2-4; no definite D call. This CDR3 has 13 residues. The V end lost 4 bases, the J end lost 6 bases, and 13 bases lay between the germline ends. Germline V lookup: CDR1 SQVTM, CDR2 ANQGSEA. The CDR3 DNA follows: TGCAGCGTTGTACCGCGTAGTGGAAACATTCAGTACTTC. Amino acids: CSVVPRSGNIQYF.

The sample holds a few counts of this clonotype. The chain is built from TRBV7-2 and TRBJ1-4; 8 bases fit TRBD1. The CDR3 is 15 residues long. V lost 4 bases to trimming and J lost 8 bases; unmatched junction nucleotides: 9. CDR1 SGHTA and CDR2 FQGNSA come from the germline V gene. This CDR3 is CASSSGIWDREKLFF. DNA of the CDR3: TGTGCCAGCAGCTCAGGGATATGGGACAGGGAAAAACTGTTTTTT.

This clonotype was detected many times. The genes are TRBV3-1 and TRBJ1-6, with 9 bases matching TRBD1. This CDR3 has 15 residues. Unmatched junction bases numbered 3, after V lost 0 bases and J lost 9 bases. Germline V gene lookup returns CDR1 LGHDT and CDR2 YNNKEL (reference sequence). The CDR3 spells CASSQEDRGISPLHF. In DNA form, the CDR3 reads TGTGCCAGCAGCCAAGAGGACAGGGGAATTTCACCCCTCCACTTT.

The sample holds many counts of this clonotype. This chain links TRBV11-1 with TRBJ2-3; 9 bases fit TRBD2. V shed 5 bases, J shed 3 bases, and the junction held 6 bases outside the gene matches. Per germline, CDR1 SGHAT and CDR2 FQDESV (reference sequence). This CDR3 comprises 15 residues. DNA for the CDR3: TGTGCCAGCAGCCACCGCGGACTAGCGACAGATACGCAGTATTTT. Translation gives CASSHRGLATDTQYF.

CDR3 nucleotides: TGTGCCTGGAGTGTAGCAGTACCTAATGAAAAACTGTTTTTT. Protein sequence: CAWSVAVPNEKLFF. The V and J genes are TRBV30 and TRBJ1-4, with no clear D. The germline V gene has CDR1 GTSNPN and CDR2 SVGIG (reference sequence). The CDR3 is made up of 14 amino acids. Trimming stripped 0 bases from V and 3 bases from J, with 8 bases between.

This clonotype was recorded many times. The chain recombines TRBV7-3 with TRBJ1-2; tentatively, D is TRBD1 (6 bases). Germline CDR1 is SGHTA and CDR2 is FQGTGA. Trimming shortened V by 5 bases and J by 5 bases, and 18 bases separated the two germline ends. The CDR3 sequence is 15 residues long. CDR3 amino acids: CASSPRRGADYGYTF. As DNA, the CDR3 is TGTGCCAGCAGCCCCCGCCGGGGGGCGGATTATGGCTACACCTTC.

This clonotype was recorded many times. This chain connects TRBV9 to TRBJ1-6; D perhaps matches TRBD1 (5 bases). Germline V lookup: CDR1 SGDLS, CDR2 YYNGEE. Trimming took 0 bases from V and 10 from J, leaving 17 bases between them. The CDR3 covers 16 residues. DNA for the CDR3: TGTGCCAGCAGCGTAGATCGGGACGTCGGGGGGTCACCCCTCCACTTT. Its protein product is CASSVDRDVGGSPLHF.

This clonotype was counted between two and nine times. The CDR3 nucleotides read TGCGCCAGCAGCCAAAGTGACAGGGCAGTAGGAGAGACCCAGTACTTC. This sequence encodes CASSQSDRAVGETQYF. V is TRBV4-1 and J is TRBJ2-5; 7 bases match TRBD1. Losses at the gene ends were 2 bases for V and 4 bases for J; bases not matched to a gene: 10. The CDR3 runs to 16 residues. The germline V gene encodes CDR1 MGHRA and CDR2 YSYEKL.

This clonotype was seen more than once but under ten times. J is TRBJ1-6 and V is TRBV6-1; D gene uncertain. Between the trimmed V and J ends, which lost 4 bases and 2 bases, there was a span of 12 bases. Germline-derived CDR1 and CDR2 are MNHNS and SASEGT. This CDR3 has 16 amino acids. The CDR3 DNA reads TGTGCCAGCAGTGCGGGAGATTATACCTATAATTCACCCCTCCACTTT. This gives the protein CASSAGDYTYNSPLHF.

The gene calls are TRBV28 and TRBJ2-7; 9 nucleotides agree with TRBD1. The CDR3 extends over 16 amino acids. J was trimmed by 2 bases and V by 4 bases; bases with no gene match: 9. CDR1 and CDR2 from the germline V gene are MDHEN and SYDVKM. The CDR3 is CASSSPGQGPPYEQYF. As DNA, the CDR3 is TGTGCCAGCAGTTCGCCGGGACAGGGCCCTCCCTACGAGCAGTACTTC.